The text below deals with one TCR beta chain. These data originate in a study of shared clonotypes between healthy human individuals. The V gene's germline CDR1 is MNHEY and CDR2 SVGAGI. The CDR3 is 13 amino acids. With 8 bases removed from V and 7 bases from J, the gap between germline ends came to 17 bases. At deep level, the assay was performed. Produced via immunoSEQ multiplex PCR; TCRdb's table is partial and in-frame only. The table includes over 2 million clones, approximately 90% detected once. This TCR was recovered from a man aged 18 to 29 in good health. Some clones in this sample may be carry-over from other donors' samples. The chain recombines TRBV6-5 with TRBJ2-5; tentatively, D is TRBD2 (5 bases). The sequenced sample consisted of naive CD4+ T cells from PBMCs. The subset: CD45RA+ positively selected. Here the CDR3 reads CASSGRDHGTQYF. The CDR3 DNA reads as TGTGCCAGCTCTGGTCGGGATCATGGGACCCAGTACTTC.